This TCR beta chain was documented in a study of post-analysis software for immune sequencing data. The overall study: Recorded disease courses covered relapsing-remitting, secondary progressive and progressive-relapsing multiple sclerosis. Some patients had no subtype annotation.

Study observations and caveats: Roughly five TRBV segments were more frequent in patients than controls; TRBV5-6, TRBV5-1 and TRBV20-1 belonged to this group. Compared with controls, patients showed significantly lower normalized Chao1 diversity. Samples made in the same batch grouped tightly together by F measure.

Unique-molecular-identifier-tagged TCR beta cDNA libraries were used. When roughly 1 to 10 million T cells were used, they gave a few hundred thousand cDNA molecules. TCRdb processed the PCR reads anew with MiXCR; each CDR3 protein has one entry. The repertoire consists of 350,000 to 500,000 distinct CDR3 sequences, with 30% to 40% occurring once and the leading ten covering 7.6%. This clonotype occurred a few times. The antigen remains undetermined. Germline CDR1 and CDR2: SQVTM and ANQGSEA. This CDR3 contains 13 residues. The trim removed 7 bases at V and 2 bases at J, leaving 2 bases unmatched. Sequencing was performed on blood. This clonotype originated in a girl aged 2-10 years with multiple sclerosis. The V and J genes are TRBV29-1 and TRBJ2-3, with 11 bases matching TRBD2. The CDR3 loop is CSETSGDTDTQYF. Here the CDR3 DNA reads TGCAGCGAGACTAGCGGGGACACAGATACGCAGTATTTT.